This T cell receptor (beta chain) is drawn from a study of T cell responses to AZD1222 COVID-19 vaccine. For this clone: Its antigen is not identified.

Notes on the study in general: Reports indicate that nearly half of spike-specific TCRs are directed at unmutated variant regions.

Trimming took 4 bases from V and 6 from J; bases not matched to a gene: 14. CDR1 and CDR2 (germline): LGHDT, YNNKEL (reference sequence). CDR3 length: 18 amino acids. Measured with immunoSEQ multiplex PCR; TCRdb has only the in-frame clones, and not every one. The table records approximately 140,000 clones, more than 75% of them present only once. Sample: peripheral blood, taken on day 0 of AZD1222 vaccination. This sequence was found in an adult in good health. The chain couples TRBV3-1 (or the pseudogene TRBV3-2) to TRBJ2-4; 11 nucleotides line up with TRBD2. This chain's CDR3 is CASSPVFSGRAGGNIQYF. The CDR3 coding sequence is TGTGCCAGCAGCCCCGTCTTTAGCGGGAGGGCCGGCGGAAACATTCAGTACTTC.